This T cell receptor (beta chain) appears in the sequencing data of a study of blood T cell repertoires in COVID-19. Participants spanned ages roughly 18 to 90 years and resided in around 25 US areas. This clone occurred once. Only in-frame clones appear in the TCRdb table, and some are missing; sequencing was by immunoSEQ multiplex PCR. The repertoire holds over 200,000 clones, with around nine tenths as singletons. V shed 3 bases and J 5 bases; nucleotides not matched to a gene: 11. The CDR3 loop spans 16 amino acids. Per the germline V gene, CDR1 is SNHLY and CDR2 is FYNNEI. Sequenced material: PBMCs or T cells enriched from blood (not recorded which). The V and J genes are TRBV2 and TRBJ2-7; 9 bases agree with TRBD2. This clonotype was obtained from a woman younger than 45 who had been exposed to COVID-19. The CDR3 DNA reads as TGTGCCAGCAGTGACCCCTTATGGCGGGAGGGTAACGAGCAGTACTTC. Residues: CASSDPLWREGNEQYF.